This T cell receptor beta chain was sequenced during a study of blood T cells in healthy people across ages. Whole-study findings and limits: The study could not conclusively compare naive and antigen-experienced cells, given its unsorted PBMCs.

Concerning this clonotype: Its antigen is as yet unknown.

A second PCR of roughly 7 to 11 cycles used a sample-barcoded 5' primer and a J-beta primer mix. TCRdb ran MiXCR on the 5' RACE reads and lists one entry per CDR3 protein. The data contain about 800,000 distinct CDR3 sequences, 20% to 30% of them singletons. The CDR3 sequence is 15 residues long. V shed 6 bases and J 3 bases; nucleotides not matched to a gene: 8. Germline values: CDR1 DFQATT, CDR2 SNEGSKA (reference sequence). A further study also used this sample, focusing on T cells of mothers and their children. Per that paper: Pairs that are related and pairs that are unrelated have TCR recombination output shaped similarly by thymic selection.

The specimen was blood. The gene calls are TRBV20-1 and TRBJ2-1; 10 bases map to TRBD2. The source is a boy between 5 and 17 years old in good health. The CDR3 sequence is CSAVPSGGFYNEQFF. The CDR3 nucleotides read TGCAGTGCCGTGCCTAGCGGGGGTTTCTACAATGAGCAGTTCTTC.